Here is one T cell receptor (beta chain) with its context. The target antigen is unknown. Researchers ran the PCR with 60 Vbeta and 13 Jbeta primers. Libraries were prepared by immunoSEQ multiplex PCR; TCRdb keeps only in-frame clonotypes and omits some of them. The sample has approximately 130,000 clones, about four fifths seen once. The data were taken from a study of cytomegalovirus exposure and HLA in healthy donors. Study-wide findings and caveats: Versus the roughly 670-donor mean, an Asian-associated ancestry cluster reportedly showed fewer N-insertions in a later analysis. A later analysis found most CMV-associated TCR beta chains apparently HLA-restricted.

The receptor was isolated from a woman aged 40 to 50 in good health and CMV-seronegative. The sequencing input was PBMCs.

The CDR3 coding sequence is TGTGCCAGCAAGTATTCAGGGGCAAACTATGGCTACACCTTC. Its translation is CASKYSGANYGYTF. The chain uses TRBV6-1 and TRBJ1-2; a weak D match, TRBD1 (6 bases). The V gene lost 7 bases and the J gene lost 2 bases, with 14 bases spanning the gap. CDR3 length: 14 residues. Germline CDR1 and CDR2: MNHNS and SASEGT.